Listed below are T cell receptor beta chains from one sample, sequenced in a study of identical twins. One entry per CDR3 protein results from TCRdb running MiXCR on the 5' RACE reads. The sample includes approximately 500,000 distinct CDR3 sequences, approximately 24% seen only once; the top ten take 2.5% to 3.5%. These data were likewise used in another study, on T cells expressing NK-cell markers.

Material for sequencing was CD4+ T cells sorted from blood. All receptors derive from a woman aged 18-30 years in good health. Both conserved end residues are part of each CDR3. The D gene is left open where the match is weak. Some rows mark clone size as missing; the rest say once, few, many or name a class of expanded clone.

CDR3aa,CDR3nt,j_gene,abundance,v_gene,d_gene
CASSFSGVLEDTQYF,TGTGCCAGCAGTTTTAGCGGGGTGCTCGAAGATACGCAGTATTTT,TRBJ2-3,few,TRBV7-9,TRBD2
CSVERGPGTNVLTF,TGCAGCGTTGAACGGGGGCCAGGGACCAACGTCCTGACTTTC,TRBJ2-6,.,TRBV29-1,.
CASSTGQGITDTQYF,TGCGCCAGCAGCACGGGACAGGGGATCACAGATACGCAGTATTTT,TRBJ2-3,.,TRBV5-1,TRBD1
CSARVSAGGYTF,TGCAGTGCCAGGGTATCGGCGGGTGGCTACACCTTC,TRBJ1-2,.,TRBV20-1,.
CSARGPANTGELFF,TGCAGCGCCAGGGGGCCCGCGAACACCGGGGAGCTGTTTTTT,TRBJ2-2,few,TRBV29-1,TRBD1
CASSSVLGTINTGELFF,TGTGCCAGCAGTTCCGTCCTCGGGACTATTAACACCGGGGAGCTGTTTTTT,TRBJ2-2,few,TRBV12-3/TRBV12-4,TRBD2
CSAATSSKANEQFF,TGCAGTGCTGCGACTAGCAGCAAGGCGAATGAGCAGTTCTTC,TRBJ2-1,few,TRBV20-1,TRBD2
CASSFRQGSGANVLTF,TGTGCCAGCAGCTTCAGACAGGGATCCGGGGCCAACGTCCTGACTTTC,TRBJ2-6,.,TRBV7-2,TRBD1
CAISESRKLGGVGDTQYF,TGTGCCATCAGTGAGTCTCGAAAATTAGGTGGGGTAGGAGATACGCAGTATTTT,TRBJ2-3,many,TRBV10-3,.
CASSLDDLGYGYTF,TGTGCCAGCAGTCTCGACGACTTGGGCTATGGCTACACCTTC,TRBJ1-2,few,TRBV25-1,.
CSASRPDSQDGYTF,TGCAGTGCTAGTCGCCCGGACAGTCAAGATGGCTACACCTTC,TRBJ1-2,.,TRBV20-1,.
CASSTLQGRTEAFF,TGTGCCAGCAGCACGCTGCAGGGCCGGACTGAAGCTTTCTTT,TRBJ1-1,.,TRBV7-9,.
CASSSGQGFSYEQYF,TGTGCCAGCAGCTCCGGGCAGGGTTTCTCCTACGAGCAGTACTTC,TRBJ2-7,.,TRBV7-9,.
CASSLLGGTETQYF,TGTGCCAGCAGCTTATTGGGGGGAACAGAGACCCAGTACTTC,TRBJ2-5,.,TRBV7-2,.
CASSLGLAGITDTQYF,TGCGCCAGCAGCTTGGGGCTAGCGGGCATCACAGATACGCAGTATTTT,TRBJ2-3,few,TRBV5-1,TRBD2
CSARSVSYEQYF,TGCAGTGCTAGATCGGTTTCCTACGAGCAGTACTTC,TRBJ2-7,few,TRBV20-1,.
CSASGTRGEQYF,TGCAGTGCTAGCGGGACGCGAGGCGAGCAGTACTTC,TRBJ2-7,many,TRBV20-1,.
CASSFGLSGIEQFF,TGTGCCAGCAGCTTCGGACTATCCGGAATTGAGCAGTTCTTC,TRBJ2-1,.,TRBV3-1,.
CASSSPLGSYNEQFF,TGTGCCAGCAGTTCGCCCCTCGGCTCCTACAATGAGCAGTTCTTC,TRBJ2-1,.,TRBV12-3/TRBV12-4,.
CASSFFLGGPGELFF,TGCGCCAGCAGCTTCTTCCTAGGCGGTCCCGGGGAGCTGTTTTTT,TRBJ2-2,.,TRBV5-1,.
CSARAPPRHDTEAFF,TGCAGTGCTAGAGCCCCTCCCCGACACGACACTGAAGCTTTCTTT,TRBJ1-1,few,TRBV20-1,.
CASSLGVVETQYF,TGCGCCAGCAGCTTGGGAGTGGTGGAGACCCAGTACTTC,TRBJ2-5,.,TRBV5-1,.
CASSFTRTENIQYF,TGTGCCAGCAGTTTCACTCGGACTGAAAACATTCAGTACTTC,TRBJ2-4,few,TRBV27,.
CASSSTTGGRGGYTF,TGTGCCAGCAGTTCGACCACAGGGGGCCGAGGCGGCTACACCTTC,TRBJ1-2,few,TRBV27,TRBD1
CASSLEAFGRYF,TGTGCCAGCAGTTTAGAAGCATTCGGTCGGTACTTC,TRBJ2-5,few,TRBV12-3/TRBV12-4,.
CASSLLTGTGYHEQFF,TGCGCCAGCAGTTTACTCACCGGGACAGGGTACCATGAGCAGTTCTTC,TRBJ2-1,few,TRBV10-1,TRBD1
CASSRTLLEQYF,TGCGCCAGCAGTCGGACCCTTTTGGAGCAGTACTTC,TRBJ2-7,.,TRBV10-2,.
CSVVPSLNQPQHF,TGCAGCGTTGTCCCCAGTCTCAATCAGCCCCAGCATTTT,TRBJ1-5,.,TRBV29-1,.
CSAISDRVHEQYF,TGCAGTGCTATCTCGGACAGGGTTCACGAGCAGTACTTC,TRBJ2-7,.,TRBV20-1,TRBD1